Presented here are 18 T cell receptor beta chains from one specimen sequenced in a study of blood T cell repertoires in COVID-19. The repertoire was sequenced with immunoSEQ multiplex PCR; TCRdb's copy has only in-frame clones and lacks some. Here the sample spans approximately 300,000 clones, 70% to 90% being singletons. The specimen sequenced was PBMCs or T cells enriched from blood (not recorded which). The receptor set was obtained from a young woman who had recovered from COVID-19.

The chain has TRBV4-2 and TRBJ1-2; D is undetermined. Germline assignment: CDR1 LGHNA and CDR2 YNFKEQ. Trimming removed 0 bases from V and 4 bases from J, with 12 bases in between. The CDR3 sequence is 15 residues long. The CDR3 sequence is CASSQDLEVGYGYTF. The CDR3 DNA reads as TGTGCCAGCAGCCAAGATCTGGAGGTAGGCTATGGCTACACCTTC.

The J gene is TRBJ2-3, the V gene TRBV6-6; D is uncertain. Trimming removed 5 bases from V and 0 bases from J, with 9 bases in between. This CDR3 is 14 amino acids long. Germline CDR1 MNHNY, CDR2 SVGAGI (reference sequence). The CDR3 coding sequence is TGTGCCAGCAGTCCTTCTTCTAGCACAGATACGCAGTATTTT. Its protein is CASSPSSSTDTQYF.

This clone has only one observation. The CDR3 nucleotides are TGTGCCAGTAGTATTCCAGGGCAGGGGCTCAATCAGCCCCAGCATTTT. Amino acid sequence: CASSIPGQGLNQPQHF. This sequence joins TRBV19 and TRBJ1-5; a possible D gene is TRBD1 (6 bases). Trimming took off 3 bases at V and 3 bases at J, with 15 bases between the two ends. Germline lookup yields CDR1 LNHDA and CDR2 SQIVND (reference sequence). CDR3 size: 16 residues. The whole variable domain, filled in from reference TRBV19 and TRBJ1-5, reads DGGITQSPKYLFRKEGQNVTLSCEQNLNHDAMYWYRQDPGQGLRLIYYSQIVNDFQKGDIAEGYSVSREKKESFPLTVTSAQKNPTAFYLCASSIPGQGLNQPQHFGDGTRLSIL.

The gene calls are TRBV7-9 and TRBJ2-3; TRBD1 is a possible D gene (5 bases). This CDR3 spans 11 amino acids. Trimming cost V 8 bases and J 5 bases, with 8 bases left between them. Germline V gene sequence: CDR1 SEHNR, CDR2 FQNEAQ (reference sequence). The CDR3 protein is CASDQGDTQYF. The CDR3 DNA sequence: TGTGCCAGCGACCAGGGAGATACGCAGTATTTT.

This sequence joins TRBV5-1 and TRBJ1-2, with TRBD1 matching over 7 bases. With V trimmed by 3 bases and J by 6 bases, 11 bases remained unmatched. There are 15 residues in the CDR3. The germline gives CDR1 SGHRS, CDR2 YFSETQ. In nucleotides, the CDR3 is TGCGCCAGCAGCTCGAACGCTGACAGGGTTCATGGCTACACCTTC. This translates into CASSSNADRVHGYTF. The full variable domain, with the rest looked up from reference TRBV5-1 and TRBJ1-2, is KAGVTQTPRYLIKTRGQQVTLSCSPISGHRSVSWYQQTPGQGLQFLFEYFSETQRNKGNFPGRFSGRQFSNSRSEMNVSTLELGDSALYLCASSSNADRVHGYTFGSGTRLTVV.

Concerning this clone: The same CDR3 is also encoded by other DNA sequences in this sample. The chain uses TRBV19 and TRBJ2-7, with TRBD2 identical over 14 bases. Germline V gene sequence: CDR1 LNHDA, CDR2 SQIVND (reference sequence). This CDR3 comprises 15 residues. V trimming: 6 bases; J trimming: 3 bases; junction bases outside the gene matches: 4. Here the CDR3 reads CASSPGTSGGYEQYF. DNA of the CDR3: TGTGCCAGTAGCCCCGGGACTAGCGGGGGCTACGAGCAGTACTTC.

The V call is TRBV10-2, the J call TRBJ1-2, with unresolved D. The V gene's germline CDR1 is WSHSY and CDR2 SAAADI. The CDR3 spans 11 residues. The V end was cut by 3 bases, the J end by 3 bases, with 2 bases between. The CDR3, as DNA: TGCGCCAGCAGTGACGACTATGGCTACACCTTC. The encoded protein is CASSDDYGYTF.

The gene calls are TRBV5-1 and TRBJ1-1; 11 nucleotides line up with TRBD1. The CDR3 runs 14 residues. J lost 5 bases, V lost 4 bases, and 4 bases had no gene match. Germline CDR1 reads SGHRS; CDR2 reads YFSETQ. The CDR3 DNA sequence: TGCGCCAGCAGCCGGACAGGGGGCGAGACTGAAGCTTTCTTT. It yields the protein CASSRTGGETEAFF.

The chain employs TRBV28 and TRBJ2-3, with TRBD2 matching 15 bases. This CDR3 is 17 amino acids long. V lost 5 bases to trimming and J lost 0 bases; unmatched junction nucleotides: 3. CDR1 MDHEN and CDR2 SYDVKM come from the germline V gene. CDR3 sequence (DNA): TGTGCCAGCAGTCGGGGACTAGCGGGGGGCAGCACAGATACGCAGTATTTT. It codes for CASSRGLAGGSTDTQYF.

The chain uses TRBV19 and TRBJ2-4; a weak D match, TRBD2 (6 bases). There are 14 residues in the CDR3. The germline V gene has CDR1 LNHDA and CDR2 SQIVND (reference sequence). The V and J ends lost 5 bases and 4 bases respectively, with 12 bases between them. CDR3 residues: CASSQAGGKNIQYF. The DNA of the CDR3 is TGTGCCAGTAGTCAGGCAGGAGGGAAAAACATTCAGTACTTC.

The chain uses TRBV19 and TRBJ1-5, with a weak D call TRBD1 (5 bases). CDR1 and CDR2 from the germline V gene are LNHDA and SQIVND (reference sequence). The V end lost 6 bases, the J end lost 2 bases, and 11 bases lay between the germline ends. The CDR3 runs to 14 residues. For the CDR3, the DNA is TGTGCCAGTAGGGGACTTGGGCGCAATCAGCCCCAGCATTTT. Translation: CASRGLGRNQPQHF.

The V call is TRBV6-5, the J call TRBJ1-2; 7 bases agree with TRBD1. The CDR3 runs to 16 residues. Germline V gene data show CDR1 as MNHEY and CDR2 as SVGAGI. V lost 2 bases and J lost 1; bases outside the gene matches: 7. The CDR3 DNA sequence: TGTGCCAGCAGTTACCGTGGGGGACAGTTTAACTATGGCTACACCTTC. This translates into CASSYRGGQFNYGYTF.

With regard to this clone: This same CDR3 is encoded by further DNA sequences in the sample. V usage is TRBV7-2 and J usage is TRBJ2-7; 8 bases map to TRBD2. The V gene's germline CDR1 is SGHTA and CDR2 FQGNSA. With 2 bases clipped from V and 2 bases from J, the junction kept 5 bases outside the gene matches. The CDR3 consists of 15 residues. CDR3 sequence reads: CASSLTGGGPYEQYF. The CDR3 bases are TGTGCCAGCAGCTTAACCGGGGGGGGGCCCTACGAGCAGTACTTC.

The genes are TRBV3-1 (or the pseudogene TRBV3-2) and TRBJ1-2, with 10 nucleotides matching TRBD1. The CDR3 loop spans 15 amino acids. J gave up 5 bases and V 3 bases, and 6 bases lay outside the gene matches. Germline assignment: CDR1 LGHDT and CDR2 YNNKEL (reference sequence). The CDR3 DNA sequence: TGTGCCAGCAGCCAGGGGACAGGGGATCGGTATGGCTACACCTTC. Protein: CASSQGTGDRYGYTF.

The gene calls are TRBV20-1 and TRBJ2-6; the D is unclear. V was cut by 3 bases and J by 12 bases, with 6 bases left in between. Germline V gene sequence: CDR1 DFQATT, CDR2 SNEGSKA (reference sequence). This CDR3 comprises 10 residues. Here the CDR3 reads CSARECVLTF. The CDR3 region has the DNA TGCAGTGCTAGGGAGTGCGTCCTGACTTTC.

This clone was observed a few times. The CDR3 sequence is CASSPWTGDAFF. The CDR3 coding sequence is TGTGCCAGCAGCCCATGGACAGGGGATGCTTTCTTT. This rearrangement joins TRBV9 to TRBJ1-1; 9 positions match TRBD1. Germline loops: CDR1 SGDLS, CDR2 YYNGEE. The CDR3 extends over 12 amino acids. V gave up 4 bases and J gave up 11 bases; unmatched junction bases: 6.

The rearrangement joins TRBV2 to TRBJ1-6; TRBD1 might be the D (6 bases). The V end was cut by 6 bases, the J end by 0 bases, with 21 bases between. CDR1 SNHLY and CDR2 FYNNEI come from the germline V gene. This CDR3 spans 19 amino acids. The CDR3, as DNA: TGTGCCAGCAGAGTTTTGAGGACAGCAAGCAGCTCCTATAATTCACCCCTCCACTTT. Protein sequence: CASRVLRTASSSYNSPLHF. The complete variable domain, with remaining parts taken from reference TRBV2 and TRBJ1-6, reads EPEVTQTPSHQVTQMGQEVILRCVPISNHLYFYWYRQILGQKVEFLVSFYNNEISEKSEIFDDQFSVERPDGSNFTLKIRSTKLEDSAMYFCASRVLRTASSSYNSPLHFGNGTRLTVT.

V gene TRBV19 combines with J gene TRBJ1-1; D might be TRBD1 (6 bases). CDR3 length: 13 amino acids. The ends were cut back, 9 bases at V and 3 bases at J, with 14 bases in the middle. The V gene's germline CDR1 is LNHDA and CDR2 SQIVND (reference sequence). The chain's CDR3 is CASRTGQYTEAFF. In nucleotides, the CDR3 is TGTGCCAGCCGCACCGGACAGTACACTGAAGCTTTCTTT.